This T cell receptor (beta chain) is from a study of cytomegalovirus exposure and HLA in healthy donors. Study at large: An early data release held tens of millions of unique TCRs from HLA-typed donors.

Trimming pared 2 bases from V and 6 bases from J, leaving 16 bases between. CDR1 is MDHEN, CDR2 SYDVKM, per germline. The CDR3 is 15 residues long. PCR amplification relied on 60 Vbeta primers (plus 13 Jbeta primers). Profiled with immunoSEQ multiplex PCR; TCRdb holds only in-frame clones, not every one. The sample shows about 76,000 clones, 60% to 75% of them seen only once. This TCR came from a woman in her forties in good health and CMV-seropositive. Specimen: PBMCs. This rearrangement joins TRBV28 to TRBJ1-2; a weak D match, TRBD1 (5 bases). CDR3 DNA sequence: TGTGCCAGCAGTTTAGCGGCAGGGTTTGTCGATGGCTACACCTTC. It is translated as CASSLAAGFVDGYTF.